The 18 T cell receptor beta chains below were found in one sample sequenced in a study of cytomegalovirus exposure and HLA in healthy donors. In the PCR, 60 Vbeta and 13 Jbeta primers were used. Generated by immunoSEQ multiplex PCR, the TCRdb table keeps only in-frame clones and is missing some. In all, the sample yields about 110,000 clones. Sequencing was carried out using PBMCs. The receptors originated from a man aged 25-45 years in good health and CMV-seronegative.

The rearrangement uses TRBV5-4 and TRBJ1-6; 8 bases line up with TRBD1. The junction had 9 bases not matched to a gene; V was cut back by 6 bases and J by 7 bases. The length of the CDR3 is 15 residues. Germline-derived CDR1 and CDR2 are SGHNT and YYREEE (reference sequence). The CDR3 DNA reads as TGTGCCAGCAAAGTGACAAGGGACAGGAATTCACCCCTCCACTTT. It yields the protein CASKVTRDRNSPLHF. The full variable domain, rest sourced from reference TRBV5-4 and TRBJ1-6, is ETGVTQSPTHLIKTRGQQVTLRCSSQSGHNTVSWYQQALGQGPQFIFQYYREEENGRGNFPPRFSGLQFPNYSSELNVNALELDDSALYLCASKVTRDRNSPLHFGNGTRLTVT.

V usage is TRBV5-1 and J usage is TRBJ2-5, with TRBD2 as a possible D gene (5 bases). V shed 0 bases and J shed 5 bases, with 11 bases lying between them. Germline assignment: CDR1 SGHRS and CDR2 YFSETQ. This CDR3 region has 14 residues. This chain's CDR3 is CASSLVGLQETQYF. The CDR3 nucleotides are TGCGCCAGCAGCTTGGTCGGACTGCAGGAGACCCAGTACTTC. Looking up the rest from reference TRBV5-1 and TRBJ2-5 gives the full variable domain: KAGVTQTPRYLIKTRGQQVTLSCSPISGHRSVSWYQQTPGQGLQFLFEYFSETQRNKGNFPGRFSGRQFSNSRSEMNVSTLELGDSALYLCASSLVGLQETQYFGPGTRLLVL.

Worth noting for this clone: Other DNA sequences in the same sample also yield this CDR3. V gene TRBV10-3 combines with J gene TRBJ2-7; D is possibly TRBD2 (5 bases). The CDR3 totals 13 residues. Looked up from germline, CDR1 is ENHRY and CDR2 is SYGVKD. Trimming took off 0 bases at V and 5 bases at J, with 8 bases between the two ends. The CDR3 loop reads CAISESEGHEQYF. The CDR3, as DNA: TGTGCCATCAGTGAGTCTGAGGGCCACGAGCAGTACTTC.

The chain combines TRBV11-3 with TRBJ2-1; 8 bases agree with TRBD1. This CDR3 comprises 14 residues. CDR1 SGHNT and CDR2 YENEEA come from the germline V gene. The V and J ends lost 3 bases and 3 bases, in that order; junction bases with no gene match: 1. The CDR3 nucleotides read TGTGCCAGCAGCTTCGGACAGGGCTACAATGAGCAGTTCTTC. Translated, it gives CASSFGQGYNEQFF.

This sequence joins TRBV9 and TRBJ1-3; TRBD1 matches 7 bases. In germline, CDR1 is SGDLS, CDR2 YYNGEE. The V segment lost 0 bases and the J segment 0 bases; nucleotides outside the gene matches: 6. The CDR3 sequence is 17 residues long. The DNA of the CDR3 is TGTGCCAGCAGCGTAGCCCTGACAGGGAGCTCTGGAAACACCATATATTTT. Residues: CASSVALTGSSGNTIYF.

The V call is TRBV7-2, the J call TRBJ2-2, with TRBD1 identical over 8 bases. This CDR3 has 16 residues. Per the germline V gene, CDR1 is SGHTA and CDR2 is FQGNSA. V lost 5 bases and J lost 0; bases outside the gene matches: 5. CDR3 in amino acids: CASSPTGGSNTGELFF. The CDR3 DNA reads TGTGCCAGCAGCCCCACAGGGGGGTCGAACACCGGGGAGCTGTTTTTT. The full variable domain, completed using reference TRBV7-2 and TRBJ2-2, is GAGVSQSPSNKVTEKGKDVELRCDPISGHTALYWYRQSLGQGLEFLIYFQGNSAPDKSGLPSDRFSAERTGGSVSTLTIQRTQQEDSAVYLCASSPTGGSNTGELFFGEGSRLTVL.

The rearrangement joins TRBV6-6 to TRBJ1-1, with 7 bases that match TRBD1. The CDR3 runs to 11 residues. Germline V gene data show CDR1 as MNHNY and CDR2 as SVGAGI (reference sequence). J lost 11 bases, V lost 10 bases, and 10 bases had no gene match. CDR3 nucleotides: TGTGCCACCAACCTACAGGGGCTTGCTTTCTTT. As protein: CATNLQGLAFF.

V gene TRBV4-3 combines with J gene TRBJ2-7, with D tentatively TRBD1 (7 bases). The CDR3 sequence is 15 residues long. V was shortened by 4 bases and J by 5 bases, with 18 bases between the two germline ends. Germline-derived CDR1 and CDR2 are LGHNA and YSLEER. CDR3 loop: CASSPSEGARNEQYF. For the CDR3, the DNA is TGCGCCAGCAGCCCCTCGGAGGGGGCGCGGAACGAGCAGTACTTC.

The rearrangement uses TRBV6-1 and TRBJ1-1; the D gene is possibly TRBD1 (6 bases). Between the trimmed V and J ends, which lost 4 bases and 6 bases, there was a span of 12 bases. The CDR3 is 13 residues long. Germline-derived CDR1 and CDR2 are MNHNS and SASEGT. The DNA for the CDR3 is TGTGCCAGCAGTGCCACAGGGTACCCTGAAGCTTTCTTT. Encoded protein: CASSATGYPEAFF.

The chain uses TRBV2 and TRBJ2-2; possible D gene TRBD2, 5 bases. Looked up from germline, CDR1 is SNHLY and CDR2 is FYNNEI. The CDR3 runs 15 residues. V was shortened by 3 bases and J by 1 base, with 9 bases between the two germline ends. This CDR3 reads CASSDDRGNTGELFF. The CDR3 nucleotides read TGTGCCAGCAGTGACGACCGGGGGAACACCGGGGAGCTGTTTTTT. Full variable domain (rest looked up from reference TRBV2 and TRBJ2-2): EPEVTQTPSHQVTQMGQEVILRCVPISNHLYFYWYRQILGQKVEFLVSFYNNEISEKSEIFDDQFSVERPDGSNFTLKIRSTKLEDSAMYFCASSDDRGNTGELFFGEGSRLTVL.

V gene TRBV19 combines with J gene TRBJ2-7, with D possibly matching TRBD1 (6 bases). CDR1 LNHDA and CDR2 SQIVND come from the germline V gene (reference sequence). The CDR3 is 14 residues long. V was shortened by 3 bases and J by 0 bases, with 9 bases between the two germline ends. The CDR3 sequence: CASSIQGFSYEQYF. Written as DNA, the CDR3 is TGTGCCAGTAGTATCCAGGGGTTCTCCTACGAGCAGTACTTC.

DNA for the CDR3: TGTGCCAGCAGAAGGACCGGGACAGTCGAGCAGTACTTC. Its translation: CASRRTGTVEQYF. This rearrangement joins TRBV7-2 to TRBJ2-7; 7 bases map to TRBD1. With V trimmed by 6 bases and J by 6 bases, 8 bases remained unmatched. Per germline, CDR1 SGHTA and CDR2 FQGNSA. CDR3 length: 13 residues.

The chain joins TRBV6-6 to TRBJ1-1; possibly TRBD1 for D (6 bases). Germline CDR1 and CDR2: MNHNY and SVGAGI (reference sequence). V was cut by 7 bases and J by 1 base, with 16 bases left in between. The CDR3 sequence is 15 residues long. CDR3 loop: CASTLMTGWNTEAFF. In DNA form, the CDR3 reads TGTGCCAGCACCCTTATGACAGGATGGAACACTGAAGCTTTCTTT.

The chain joins TRBV7-2 to TRBJ2-1; TRBD1 aligns across 9 bases. J was trimmed by 15 bases and V by 5 bases; bases with no gene match: 8. The CDR3 contains 12 residues. Germline V lookup: CDR1 SGHTA, CDR2 FQGNSA. The CDR3 here is CASSRTGGVRFF. CDR3 in DNA: TGTGCCAGCAGCCGTACAGGGGGCGTCCGGTTCTTC.

The chain carries TRBV6-6 and TRBJ2-1, with 10 bases matching TRBD2. V lost 5 bases to trimming and J lost 6 bases; unmatched junction nucleotides: 10. Per the germline V gene, CDR1 is MNHNY and CDR2 is SVGAGI (reference sequence). This CDR3 contains 16 residues. The CDR3 DNA follows: TGTGCCAGCAGTAACCCTAGCGGGGGAAGAAGCAATGAGCAGTTCTTC. It codes for CASSNPSGGRSNEQFF.

V usage is TRBV6-6 and J usage is TRBJ2-5; D is perhaps TRBD2 (5 bases). The CDR3 totals 12 residues. V lost 10 bases and J 7 bases, leaving 16 bases between the germline ends. Germline CDR1 MNHNY, CDR2 SVGAGI (reference sequence). The CDR3 sequence is CATRGGPVTQYF. The CDR3 DNA is TGTGCCACCCGAGGCGGGCCTGTGACCCAGTACTTC.

The chain has TRBV2 and TRBJ1-1; TRBD1 aligns across 7 bases. With V trimmed by 6 bases and J by 1 base, 8 bases remained unmatched. Germline V gene data show CDR1 as SNHLY and CDR2 as FYNNEI. This CDR3 contains 15 residues. CDR3 protein: CASRDRSNRNTEAFF. Written as DNA, the CDR3 is TGTGCCAGCAGGGACAGGTCGAACCGGAACACTGAAGCTTTCTTT.

CDR3 sequence: CASSPGTGRDEQYF. The CDR3 nucleotides read TGTGCCAGCAGCCCCGGGACTGGGCGAGACGAGCAGTACTTC. The rearrangement uses TRBV7-6 and TRBJ2-7; perhaps TRBD2 as D (6 bases). CDR3 length: 14 residues. Looked up from germline, CDR1 is SGHVS and CDR2 is FNYEAQ. V was shortened by 5 bases and J by 5 bases, with 16 bases between the two germline ends.